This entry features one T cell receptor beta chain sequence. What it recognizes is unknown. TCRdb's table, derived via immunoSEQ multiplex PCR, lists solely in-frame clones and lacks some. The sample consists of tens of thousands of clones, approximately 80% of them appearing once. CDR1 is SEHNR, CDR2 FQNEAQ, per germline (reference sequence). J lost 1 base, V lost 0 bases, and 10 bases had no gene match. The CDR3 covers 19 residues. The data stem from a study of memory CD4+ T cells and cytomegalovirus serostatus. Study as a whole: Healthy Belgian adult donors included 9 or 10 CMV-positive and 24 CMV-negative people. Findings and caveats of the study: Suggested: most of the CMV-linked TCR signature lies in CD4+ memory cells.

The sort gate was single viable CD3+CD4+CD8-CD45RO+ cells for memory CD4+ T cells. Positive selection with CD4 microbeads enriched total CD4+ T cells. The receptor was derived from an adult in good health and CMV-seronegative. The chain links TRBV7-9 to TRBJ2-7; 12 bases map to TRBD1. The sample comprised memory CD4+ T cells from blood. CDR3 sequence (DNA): TGTGCCAGCAGCTTAGCCCCTGGGACAGGGGGCTTCAGGTCCTACGAGCAGTACTTC. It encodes CASSLAPGTGGFRSYEQYF.